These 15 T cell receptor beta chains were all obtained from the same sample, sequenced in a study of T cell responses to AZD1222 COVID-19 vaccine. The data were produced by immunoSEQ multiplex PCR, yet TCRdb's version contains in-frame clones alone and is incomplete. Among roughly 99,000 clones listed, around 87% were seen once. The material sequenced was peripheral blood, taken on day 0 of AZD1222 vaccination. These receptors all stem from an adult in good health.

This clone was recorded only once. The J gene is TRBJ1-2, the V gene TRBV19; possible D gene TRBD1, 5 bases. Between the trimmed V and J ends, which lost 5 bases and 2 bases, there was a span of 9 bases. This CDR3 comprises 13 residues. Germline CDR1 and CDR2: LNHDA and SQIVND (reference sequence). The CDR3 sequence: CASSRDSNYGYTF. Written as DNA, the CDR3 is TGTGCCAGTAGTCGAGACAGCAACTATGGCTACACCTTC.

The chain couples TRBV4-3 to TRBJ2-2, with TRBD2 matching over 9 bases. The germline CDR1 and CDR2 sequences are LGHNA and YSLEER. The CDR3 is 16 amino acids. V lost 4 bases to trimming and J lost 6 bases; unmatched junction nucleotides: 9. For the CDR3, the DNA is TGCGCCAGCAGCCGCACGGCCGGGACTAGCCCCGGGGAGCTGTTTTTT. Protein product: CASSRTAGTSPGELFF.

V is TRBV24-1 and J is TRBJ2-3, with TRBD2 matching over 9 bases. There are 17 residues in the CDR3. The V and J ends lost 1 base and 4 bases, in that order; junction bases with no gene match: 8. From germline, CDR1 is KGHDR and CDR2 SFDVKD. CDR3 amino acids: CATSDFWRAGGADTQYF. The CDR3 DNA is TGTGCCACCAGTGATTTCTGGAGAGCGGGAGGAGCAGATACGCAGTATTTT.

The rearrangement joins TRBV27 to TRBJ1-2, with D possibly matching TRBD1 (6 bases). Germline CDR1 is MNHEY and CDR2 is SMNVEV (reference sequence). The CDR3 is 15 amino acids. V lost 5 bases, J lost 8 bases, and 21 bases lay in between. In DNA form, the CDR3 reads TGTGCCAGCAGTCCCTTCCCCAGGGGCCTGAGGGGCTACACCTTC. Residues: CASSPFPRGLRGYTF.

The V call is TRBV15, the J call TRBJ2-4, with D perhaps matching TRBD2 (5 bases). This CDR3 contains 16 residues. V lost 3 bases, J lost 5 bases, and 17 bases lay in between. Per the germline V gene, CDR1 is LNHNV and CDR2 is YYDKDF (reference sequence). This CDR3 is CATSSEAGGLQNIQYF. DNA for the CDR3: TGTGCCACCAGCAGCGAAGCAGGAGGACTTCAAAACATTCAGTACTTC. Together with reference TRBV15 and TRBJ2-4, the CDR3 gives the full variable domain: DAMVIQNPRYQVTQFGKPVTLSCSQTLNHNVMYWYQQKSSQAPKLLFHYYDKDFNNEADTPDNFQSRRPNTSFCFLDIRSPGLGDTAMYLCATSSEAGGLQNIQYFGAGTRLSVL.

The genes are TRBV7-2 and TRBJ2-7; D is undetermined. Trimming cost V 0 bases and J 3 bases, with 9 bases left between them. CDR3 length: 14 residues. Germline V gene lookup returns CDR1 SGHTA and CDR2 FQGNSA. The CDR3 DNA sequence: TGTGCCAGCAGCTTAGCTGGGCCTCTCTACGAGCAGTACTTC. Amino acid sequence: CASSLAGPLYEQYF.

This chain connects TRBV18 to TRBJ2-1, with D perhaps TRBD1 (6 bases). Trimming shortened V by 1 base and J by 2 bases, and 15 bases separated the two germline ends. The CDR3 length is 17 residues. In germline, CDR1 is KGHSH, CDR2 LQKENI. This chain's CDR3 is CASSPLTGLWAYNEQFF. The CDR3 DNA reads TGTGCCAGCTCACCACTTACAGGGTTATGGGCCTACAATGAGCAGTTCTTC.

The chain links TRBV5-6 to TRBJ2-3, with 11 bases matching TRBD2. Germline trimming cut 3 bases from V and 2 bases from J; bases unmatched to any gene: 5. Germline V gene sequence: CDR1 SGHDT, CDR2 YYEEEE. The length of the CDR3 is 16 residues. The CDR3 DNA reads TGTGCCAGCAGCTCCGAACTAGCGGGAGACACAGATACGCAGTATTTT. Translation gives CASSSELAGDTDTQYF.

CDR3 region: CSELAGGPYNEQFF. CDR3 DNA: TGCAGCGAGCTAGCGGGAGGGCCCTACAATGAGCAGTTCTTC. The V call is TRBV29-1, the J call TRBJ2-1; 12 bases map to TRBD2. The trim removed 7 bases at V and 2 bases at J, leaving 3 bases unmatched. Germline CDR1 is SQVTM and CDR2 is ANQGSEA. CDR3 length equals 14 residues.

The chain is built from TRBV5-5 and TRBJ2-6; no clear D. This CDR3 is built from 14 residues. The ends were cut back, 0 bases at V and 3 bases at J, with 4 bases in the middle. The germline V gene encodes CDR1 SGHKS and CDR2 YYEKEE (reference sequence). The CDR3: CASSLAIGANVLTF. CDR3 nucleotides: TGTGCCAGCAGCTTGGCAATTGGGGCCAACGTCCTGACTTTC.

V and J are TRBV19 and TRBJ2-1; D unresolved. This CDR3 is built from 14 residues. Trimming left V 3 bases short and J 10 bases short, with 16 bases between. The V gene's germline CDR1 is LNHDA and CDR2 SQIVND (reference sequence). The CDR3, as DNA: TGTGCCAGTAGTATCCCCCCCGAAGCCAGCGAGCAGTTCTTC. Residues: CASSIPPEASEQFF. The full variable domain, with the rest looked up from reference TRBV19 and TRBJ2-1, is DGGITQSPKYLFRKEGQNVTLSCEQNLNHDAMYWYRQDPGQGLRLIYYSQIVNDFQKGDIAEGYSVSREKKESFPLTVTSAQKNPTAFYLCASSIPPEASEQFFGPGTRLTVL.

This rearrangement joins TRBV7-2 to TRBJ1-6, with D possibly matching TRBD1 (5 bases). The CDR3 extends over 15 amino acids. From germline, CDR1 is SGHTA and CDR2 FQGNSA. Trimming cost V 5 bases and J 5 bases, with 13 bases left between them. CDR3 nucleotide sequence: TGTGCCAGCAGCCCACGACCGGGGGATAATTCACCCCTCCACTTT. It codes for CASSPRPGDNSPLHF.

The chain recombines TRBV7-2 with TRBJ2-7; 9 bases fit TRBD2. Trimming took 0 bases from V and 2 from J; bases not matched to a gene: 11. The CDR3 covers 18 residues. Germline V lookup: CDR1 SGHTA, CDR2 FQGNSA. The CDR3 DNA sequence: TGTGCCAGCAGCTTAGCAGTCCGGGCGGGAGGGTTCCCCTACGAGCAGTACTTC. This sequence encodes CASSLAVRAGGFPYEQYF.

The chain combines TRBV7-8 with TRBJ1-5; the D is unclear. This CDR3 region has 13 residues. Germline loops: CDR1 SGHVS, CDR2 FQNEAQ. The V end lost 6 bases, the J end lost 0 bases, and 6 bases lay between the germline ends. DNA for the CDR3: TGTGCCAGCAGGGGTTATAGCAATCAGCCCCAGCATTTT. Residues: CASRGYSNQPQHF.

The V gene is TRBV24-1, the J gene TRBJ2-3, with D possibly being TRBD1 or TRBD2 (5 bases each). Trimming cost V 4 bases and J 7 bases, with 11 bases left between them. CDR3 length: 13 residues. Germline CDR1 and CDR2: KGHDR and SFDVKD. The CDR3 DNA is TGTGCCACCAGTGAGGCTTGGGGGAATACGCAGTATTTT. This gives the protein CATSEAWGNTQYF.